Detailed here is one T cell receptor beta chain. These data originate in a study of CD8+ T cells in alopecia areata. Sequencing relied on a cDNA template that was reverse transcribed from extracted RNA. TCRdb's table, derived via immunoSEQ multiplex PCR, lists solely in-frame clones and lacks some. The sample includes 35,000 to 50,000 clones, 55% to 75% of them seen just once. Sample treatment: oral pan-JAK inhibitor, 5-10 mg twice daily. The J segment lost 2 bases and the V segment lost 6 bases, leaving 7 bases of the junction unmatched. Germline-derived CDR1 and CDR2 are SQVTM and ANQGSEA. This CDR3 contains 13 residues.

V is TRBV29-1 and J is TRBJ2-7; 7 positions agree with TRBD1. The sequences come from CD8+ T cells sorted from blood, collected at week 4, from a patient treated with tofacitinib. The origin of this receptor is a human donor with alopecia areata. The CDR3 is CSVRDSETYEQYF. Written as DNA, the CDR3 is TGCAGCGTCCGGGACAGTGAAACCTACGAGCAGTACTTC.